The clone carrying this TCR beta chain appeared a few times. As yet, its antigen is unknown. It was with a sample-barcoded 5' primer and a J-beta primer mix that a second PCR of about 6 to 11 cycles was run. Each TCR beta cDNA got a 12-nucleotide random molecular identifier. TCRdb fed the 5' RACE reads into MiXCR, producing one record per CDR3 protein. This sample has 910,000 or so distinct CDR3 sequences; approximately 50% occur once, and the top ten carry about a fifth. This record comes from a study of blood T cells in healthy people across ages. General study points: A conclusive naive versus antigen-experienced comparison was prevented by the unsorted PBMCs.

Sequencing was performed on blood. The receptor was isolated from a woman aged 55-70 years in good health.

The CDR3 loop is CASSLGPGTEETQYF. CDR3 DNA sequence: TGTGCCAGCAGCTTAGGGCCCGGGACAGAAGAGACCCAGTACTTC. The chain recombines TRBV11-2 with TRBJ2-5; TRBD1 matches at 7 bases. V was pared by 1 base and J by 3 bases, with 5 bases of the junction left unmatched. CDR1 and CDR2 (germline): SGHAT, FQNNGV. The CDR3 extends over 15 amino acids.